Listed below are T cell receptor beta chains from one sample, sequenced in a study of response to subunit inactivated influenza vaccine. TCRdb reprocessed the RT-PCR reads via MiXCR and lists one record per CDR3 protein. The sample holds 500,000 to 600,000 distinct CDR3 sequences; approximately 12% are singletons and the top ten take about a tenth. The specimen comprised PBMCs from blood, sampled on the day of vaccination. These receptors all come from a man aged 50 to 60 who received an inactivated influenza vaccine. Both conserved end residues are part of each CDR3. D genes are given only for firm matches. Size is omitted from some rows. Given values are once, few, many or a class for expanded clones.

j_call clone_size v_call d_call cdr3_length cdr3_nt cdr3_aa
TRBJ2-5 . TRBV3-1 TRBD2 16 TGTGCCAGCAGCCCCGGAGTAGCGGGAGGATTAGAGACCCAGTACTTC CASSPGVAGGLETQYF
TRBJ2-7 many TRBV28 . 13 TGTGCCAGCAGTTCAAACAGGGTCCACGAGCAGTACTTC CASSSNRVHEQYF
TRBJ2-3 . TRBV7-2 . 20 TGTGCCAGCAGCTTAGCTAAGGGGGGACAGTCAGCTTCTAGCACAGATACGCAGTATTTT CASSLAKGGQSASSTDTQYF
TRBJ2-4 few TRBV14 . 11 TGTGCCAGCAGCCAAGAGCGCATTCAGTACTTC CASSQERIQYF
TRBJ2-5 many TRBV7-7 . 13 TGTGCTAGCAGCTTAGGAGAGGCAGAGACCCAGTACTTC CASSLGEAETQYF
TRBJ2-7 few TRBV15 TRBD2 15 TGTGCCACCAGCGTAGGGACTAGCGGCCGAAGGGAGCAGTACTTC CATSVGTSGRREQYF
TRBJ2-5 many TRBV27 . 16 TGTGCCAGCAGTCCGGGGACGATTCGGTACCAAGAGACCCAGTACTTC CASSPGTIRYQETQYF
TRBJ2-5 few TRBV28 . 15 TGTGCCAGCAAGAGGGGGGTGGGCACTTTAGAGACCCAGTACTTC CASKRGVGTLETQYF
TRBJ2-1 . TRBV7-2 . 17 TGTGCCAGCAGACCGCGGACAGACGCGGCTGAATACAATGAGCAGTTCTTC CASRPRTDAAEYNEQFF
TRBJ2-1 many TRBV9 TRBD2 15 TGTGCCAGCGGGCCCGGGACTAGCGACTACAATGAGCAGTTCTTC CASGPGTSDYNEQFF